Below are 20 T cell receptor beta chains sequenced from a single sample in a study of blood T cell repertoires in COVID-19. TCRdb keeps only in-frame clones here, not all; method: immunoSEQ multiplex PCR. The repertoire holds 250,000 to 300,000 clones, with around 90% as singletons. Sequencing input: PBMCs or T cells enriched from blood (not recorded which). Receptors originate from a woman under 40 who had recovered from COVID-19.

This chain connects TRBV5-3 to TRBJ2-1, with a tentative D call TRBD1 (6 bases). TRBV5-3 is an open reading frame, and its role is uncertain. CDR3 length: 14 residues. The V and J ends lost 5 bases and 3 bases respectively, with 12 bases between them. The CDR3 loop reads CARRSDRIYNEQFF. For the CDR3, the DNA is TGTGCCAGAAGATCCGACAGGATCTACAATGAGCAGTTCTTC.

This clone came up a few times. This chain uses TRBV6-2 or TRBV6-3 with TRBJ1-5; possible D gene TRBD1, 6 bases. Germline CDR1 is MNHEY and CDR2 is SVGEGT. Trimming pared 5 bases from V and 2 bases from J, leaving 25 bases between. The CDR3 is made up of 19 amino acids. This chain's CDR3 is CASSLGTNPHIYGNQPQHF. The CDR3, as DNA: TGTGCCAGCAGTCTGGGGACAAACCCACATATATATGGCAATCAGCCCCAGCATTTT.

The V and J genes are TRBV3-1 (or the pseudogene TRBV3-2) and TRBJ2-7; 13 bases match TRBD2. The CDR3 loop spans 17 amino acids. Per germline, CDR1 LGHDT and CDR2 YNNKEL (reference sequence). J was trimmed by 7 bases and V by 3 bases; bases with no gene match: 12. The DNA of the CDR3 is TGTGCCAGCAGCCAGTTACTAGCGGGAGGGCTGGTGGGAGAGCAGTACTTC. Its protein product is CASSQLLAGGLVGEQYF.

The CDR3 loop is CASPEWRAYGYTF. The CDR3 bases are TGTGCCAGTCCTGAGTGGAGGGCCTATGGCTACACCTTC. The chain uses TRBV2 and TRBJ1-2, with D unclear. The CDR3 covers 13 residues. The germline gives CDR1 SNHLY, CDR2 FYNNEI. The germline V and J ends were trimmed by 9 bases and 4 bases, with 15 bases remaining between them.

The chain has TRBV3-1 (or the pseudogene TRBV3-2) and TRBJ1-4; 10 bases line up with TRBD1. The ends lost 2 bases at V and 6 bases at J; junction bases unmatched: 3. Germline V gene sequence: CDR1 LGHDT, CDR2 YNNKEL (reference sequence). The CDR3 spans 15 residues. CDR3 amino acids: CASSQPGTGDEKLFF. The DNA for the CDR3 is TGTGCCAGCAGCCAACCCGGGACAGGGGATGAAAAACTGTTTTTT.

The chain links TRBV28 to TRBJ1-1; D not certain. CDR1 and CDR2 from the germline V gene are MDHEN and SYDVKM. There are 14 residues in the CDR3. The V end lost 2 bases, the J end lost 4 bases, and 11 bases lay between the germline ends. The CDR3 nucleotides are TGTGCCAGCAGTTTACGAGGACTGCTCACTGAAGCTTTCTTT. Amino acid sequence: CASSLRGLLTEAFF.

This chain connects TRBV28 to TRBJ1-3, with a weak D call TRBD1 (6 bases). V was trimmed by 3 bases and J by 7 bases, leaving 16 bases between them. Germline-derived CDR1 and CDR2 are MDHEN and SYDVKM. CDR3 size: 15 residues. CDR3 sequence reads: CASSLRQGLANTIYF. CDR3 nucleotide sequence: TGTGCCAGCAGTTTGCGGCAGGGGTTAGCCAACACCATATATTTT.

This chain links TRBV2 with TRBJ1-5; TRBD1 aligns across 7 bases. The CDR3 spans 12 residues. The V segment lost 3 bases and the J segment 13 bases; nucleotides outside the gene matches: 6. Germline assignment: CDR1 SNHLY and CDR2 FYNNEI. The CDR3 DNA reads TGTGCCAGCAGTGAGGACAGGCTCCAACAGCATTTT. Translating gives CASSEDRLQQHF. Based on the CDR3 plus reference TRBV2 and TRBJ1-5, the full variable domain is EPEVTQTPSHQVTQMGQEVILRCVPISNHLYFYWYRQILGQKVEFLVSFYNNEISEKSEIFDDQFSVERPDGSNFTLKIRSTKLEDSAMYFCASSEDRLQQHFGDGTRLSIL.

The chain combines TRBV13 with TRBJ2-7; TRBD1 matches at 7 bases. The CDR3 is 13 residues long. In germline, CDR1 is PRHDT, CDR2 FYEKMQ (reference sequence). J gave up 3 bases and V 3 bases, and 2 bases lay outside the gene matches. The CDR3 DNA reads as TGTGCCAGCAGCTTCAGGGGGAGCTACGAGCAGTACTTC. It specifies CASSFRGSYEQYF. Combining the CDR3 with reference TRBV13 and TRBJ2-7 gives the whole variable domain AAGVIQSPRHLIKEKRETATLKCYPIPRHDTVYWYQQGPGQDPQFLISFYEKMQSDKGSIPDRFSAQQFSDYHSELNMSSLELGDSALYFCASSFRGSYEQYFGPGTRLTVT.

The DNA of the CDR3 is TGTGCCAGCAGCCCAATTGGGACAGGGCTGAACGAGCAGTACTTC. Translation: CASSPIGTGLNEQYF. This chain links TRBV5-4 with TRBJ2-7; 9 positions match TRBD1. The germline V gene has CDR1 SGHNT and CDR2 YYREEE (reference sequence). The trim removed 4 bases at V and 5 bases at J, leaving 10 bases unmatched. This CDR3 spans 15 amino acids.

CDR3 in amino acids: CASSQREGYQETQYF. DNA for the CDR3: TGTGCCAGCAGCCAGCGGGAGGGATACCAAGAGACCCAGTACTTC. The V gene is TRBV28, the J gene TRBJ2-5, with TRBD2 matching over 10 bases. The J segment lost 0 bases and the V segment lost 6 bases, leaving 4 bases of the junction unmatched. The CDR3 is 15 amino acids. Per germline, CDR1 MDHEN and CDR2 SYDVKM. Filled out from reference TRBV28 and TRBJ2-5, the complete variable domain reads DVKVTQSSRYLVKRTGEKVFLECVQDMDHENMFWYRQDPGLGLRLIYFSYDVKMKEKGDIPEGYSVSREKKERFSLILESASTNQTSMYLCASSQREGYQETQYFGPGTRLLVL.

This chain links TRBV12-5 with TRBJ2-5; possible D gene TRBD1, 6 bases. This CDR3 contains 13 residues. V was trimmed by 1 base and J by 5 bases, leaving 8 bases between them. Germline V gene lookup returns CDR1 LGHNT and CDR2 FRNRAP. CDR3 loop: CASGLAGAETQYF. In nucleotides, the CDR3 is TGTGCTAGTGGTTTGGCAGGGGCGGAGACCCAGTACTTC.

The J gene is TRBJ2-7, the V gene TRBV27; 8 nucleotides match TRBD2. With V trimmed by 6 bases and J by 4 bases, 8 bases remained unmatched. Germline CDR1 reads MNHEY; CDR2 reads SMNVEV (reference sequence). The CDR3 loop spans 14 amino acids. CDR3 in amino acids: CASRGGSGRYEQYF. Here the CDR3 DNA reads TGTGCCAGCAGAGGCGGGAGCGGGAGATACGAGCAGTACTTC.

The chain employs TRBV27 and TRBJ2-1, with TRBD2 matching over 8 bases. Germline lookup yields CDR1 MNHEY and CDR2 SMNVEV (reference sequence). The CDR3 consists of 16 residues. V lost 4 bases to trimming and J lost 5 bases; unmatched junction nucleotides: 10. In DNA, the CDR3 is TGTGCCAGCAGTTCCCCGGGACTAGGAATCAACAATGAGCAGTTCTTC. Translation: CASSSPGLGINNEQFF.

The rearrangement links TRBV30 to TRBJ1-5; 8 nucleotides agree with TRBD1. Unmatched junction bases numbered 6, after V lost 7 bases and J lost 4 bases. CDR1 and CDR2 (germline): GTSNPN, SVGIG (reference sequence). The CDR3 loop spans 13 amino acids. The CDR3 nucleotides are TGTGCCTCTGGACAGGGAGATAATCAGCCCCAGCATTTT. This codes for CASGQGDNQPQHF.

The gene calls are TRBV4-3 and TRBJ2-7; TRBD1 agrees at 7 bases. Germline-derived CDR1 and CDR2 are LGHNA and YSLEER. This CDR3 comprises 13 residues. The V gene end was trimmed by 3 bases and the J gene end by 10 bases; junction bases not matched to a gene: 9. CDR3 sequence (DNA): TGCGCCAGCAGCCAGGATGACCGGGACAGACAGTACTTC. Residues: CASSQDDRDRQYF.

As for this clone: Within the sample, other DNA sequences also encode this same CDR3. The chain links TRBV28 to TRBJ1-4, with 7 nucleotides matching TRBD1. Germline CDR1 reads MDHEN; CDR2 reads SYDVKM. V shed 1 base and J 4 bases; nucleotides not matched to a gene: 3. The CDR3 covers 15 residues. CDR3 region: CASSLLGQSNEKLFF. The CDR3 nucleotides are TGTGCCAGCAGTTTATTGGGACAGAGTAATGAAAAACTGTTTTTT. Using reference TRBV28 and TRBJ1-4 for the parts outside the CDR3, the full variable domain is DVKVTQSSRYLVKRTGEKVFLECVQDMDHENMFWYRQDPGLGLRLIYFSYDVKMKEKGDIPEGYSVSREKKERFSLILESASTNQTSMYLCASSLLGQSNEKLFFGSGTQLSVL.

This clone turned up a few times. The rearrangement links TRBV30 to TRBJ1-1; 8 bases line up with TRBD1. This CDR3 comprises 13 residues. J was trimmed by 6 bases and V by 2 bases; bases with no gene match: 5. CDR1 and CDR2 (germline): GTSNPN, SVGIG (reference sequence). The CDR3 DNA follows: TGTGCCTGGAGTACAGGGGGTATTTCTGAAGCTTTCTTT. Residues: CAWSTGGISEAFF.

A word on this clone: One end of the junction varies from germline; a read error may be responsible. The chain couples TRBV5-6 to TRBJ1-4, with D perhaps matching TRBD1 (6 bases). CDR3 length: 14 amino acids. The V gene's germline CDR1 is SGHDT and CDR2 YYEEEE. The CDR3 here is CASSFRGTSEKLFF. Here the CDR3 DNA reads TGTGCCAGCAGCTTCAGGGGAACTAGTGAAAAACTGTTTTTT.

The chain couples TRBV12-3 or TRBV12-4 to TRBJ2-1; the match to TRBD2 covers 7 bases. CDR3 size: 13 residues. V gave up 4 bases and J gave up 9 bases; unmatched junction bases: 6. CDR3 sequence: CASSSLAALEQFF. Written as DNA, the CDR3 is TGTGCCAGCAGTTCCCTAGCGGCCCTTGAGCAGTTCTTC.